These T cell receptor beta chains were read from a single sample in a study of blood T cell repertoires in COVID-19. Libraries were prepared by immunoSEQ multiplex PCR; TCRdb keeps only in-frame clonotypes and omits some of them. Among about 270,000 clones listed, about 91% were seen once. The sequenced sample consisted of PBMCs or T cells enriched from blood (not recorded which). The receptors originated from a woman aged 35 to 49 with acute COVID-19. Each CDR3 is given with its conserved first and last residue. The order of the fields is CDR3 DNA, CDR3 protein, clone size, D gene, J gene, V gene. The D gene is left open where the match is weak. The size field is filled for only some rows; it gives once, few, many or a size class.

CDR3nt: TGTGCCAGCAGTGTCGCGGTTCCAAAGTCCCGAGAGACCCAGTACTTC
CDR3aa: CASSVAVPKSRETQYF
abundance: .
d_gene: .
j_gene: TRBJ2-5
v_gene: TRBV2

CDR3nt: TGTGCCAGCAGGATAGGGACAGGGGCGAATAATTCACCCCTCCACTTT
CDR3aa: CASRIGTGANNSPLHF
abundance: .
d_gene: TRBD1
j_gene: TRBJ1-6
v_gene: TRBV3-1/TRBV3-2

CDR3nt: TGTGCCAGTAGTATACCCGGACTAGCGGGGGCCCGGGGAGATACGCAGTATTTT
CDR3aa: CASSIPGLAGARGDTQYF
abundance: .
d_gene: TRBD2
j_gene: TRBJ2-3
v_gene: TRBV19

CDR3nt: TGTGCCAGTAGGCCGCCGGGACTCCCGAACAATGAGCAGTTCTTC
CDR3aa: CASRPPGLPNNEQFF
abundance: once
d_gene: .
j_gene: TRBJ2-1
v_gene: TRBV19

CDR3nt: TGTGCCAGCAGCCAAGTTTTGAGGGAATCTGGAAACACCATATATTTT
CDR3aa: CASSQVLRESGNTIYF
abundance: .
d_gene: .
j_gene: TRBJ1-3
v_gene: TRBV14

CDR3nt: TGTGCCAGCAGTCCATTATGGGACAGATCCTTTTACACTGAAGCTTTCTTT
CDR3aa: CASSPLWDRSFYTEAFF
abundance: .
d_gene: TRBD1
j_gene: TRBJ1-1
v_gene: TRBV27

CDR3nt: TGTGCCATTACCGGGACTAGCGGCACAGATACGCAGTATTTT
CDR3aa: CAITGTSGTDTQYF
abundance: .
d_gene: TRBD2
j_gene: TRBJ2-3
v_gene: TRBV10-3

CDR3nt: TGTGCCAGCAGCTCTATAGGGGCTGATGAGGCTTTCTTT
CDR3aa: CASSSIGADEAFF
abundance: .
d_gene: .
j_gene: TRBJ1-1
v_gene: TRBV5-6

CDR3nt: TGTGCCAGCAGACCACGGGACAGGGGGTATTCACCCCTCCACTTT
CDR3aa: CASRPRDRGYSPLHF
abundance: few
d_gene: TRBD1
j_gene: TRBJ1-6
v_gene: TRBV28

CDR3nt: TGCAGTGCTAGTTCCGCGGGACTCCCTTTCCAAAACGCGCAGTATTTT
CDR3aa: CSASSAGLPFQNAQYF
abundance: .
d_gene: .
j_gene: TRBJ2-3
v_gene: TRBV20-1

CDR3nt: TGTGCCAGCAGCCCAGGGCTAGCGGGAGGTTCCTACAATGAGCAGTTCTTC
CDR3aa: CASSPGLAGGSYNEQFF
abundance: once
d_gene: TRBD2
j_gene: TRBJ2-1
v_gene: TRBV7-2

CDR3nt: TGTGCCAGCAGCCCAACAGGGGCGATTAATGAAAAACTGTTTTTT
CDR3aa: CASSPTGAINEKLFF
abundance: .
d_gene: TRBD1
j_gene: TRBJ1-4
v_gene: TRBV5-4

CDR3nt: TGTGCCACCAGTGATACGGGACTCGGAGGGGACACCATATATTTT
CDR3aa: CATSDTGLGGDTIYF
abundance: once
d_gene: .
j_gene: TRBJ1-3
v_gene: TRBV24-1

CDR3nt: TGTGCCTGGAGTGCCGGAGGGACAGGGAGCTATGGCTACACCTTC
CDR3aa: CAWSAGGTGSYGYTF
abundance: .
d_gene: TRBD1
j_gene: TRBJ1-2
v_gene: TRBV30

CDR3nt: TGTGCCAGCAGTCTCCCCTCCCCCAAGCGGGAGAGAGATGAGCAGTTCTTC
CDR3aa: CASSLPSPKRERDEQFF
abundance: .
d_gene: TRBD2
j_gene: TRBJ2-1
v_gene: TRBV28

CDR3nt: TGTGCCAGTAGTATAGAACTTGGAGACTACAATGAGCAGTTCTTC
CDR3aa: CASSIELGDYNEQFF
abundance: .
d_gene: .
j_gene: TRBJ2-1
v_gene: TRBV19

CDR3nt: TGTGCCAGCAGCTTAAGTTCCGGACAGGGGTACCAAGAGACCCAGTACTTC
CDR3aa: CASSLSSGQGYQETQYF
abundance: .
d_gene: TRBD1
j_gene: TRBJ2-5
v_gene: TRBV7-2

CDR3nt: TGTGCCAGTGGGACTAGCGGGAGGGGTGAGCAGTACTTC
CDR3aa: CASGTSGRGEQYF
abundance: .
d_gene: TRBD2
j_gene: TRBJ2-7
v_gene: TRBV19

CDR3nt: TGTGCCAGCAGCGTAGTGGGGGACAGCTTGAACTATGGCTACACCTTC
CDR3aa: CASSVVGDSLNYGYTF
abundance: .
d_gene: TRBD1
j_gene: TRBJ1-2
v_gene: TRBV9

CDR3nt: TGCAGCGTGAGGGGGCGGGAGGGGCCGTTCTTC
CDR3aa: CSVRGREGPFF
abundance: .
d_gene: TRBD2
j_gene: TRBJ2-1
v_gene: TRBV29-1

CDR3nt: TGTGCCAGCAGTTACGGCAATGGCTACACCTTC
CDR3aa: CASSYGNGYTF
abundance: .
d_gene: .
j_gene: TRBJ1-2
v_gene: TRBV6-5

CDR3nt: TGTGCCAGCAGTTTCCGGGTCAGGGGATTTTCGCTGCAGTACTTC
CDR3aa: CASSFRVRGFSLQYF
abundance: .
d_gene: .
j_gene: TRBJ2-7
v_gene: TRBV28

CDR3nt: TGTGCCAGCAGCTCAGCGGGAGGCGGGGAGCTGTTTTTT
CDR3aa: CASSSAGGGELFF
abundance: .
d_gene: TRBD2
j_gene: TRBJ2-2
v_gene: TRBV5-8

CDR3nt: TGTGCCAGCAGCTCGGACAGTAACTATGGCTACACCTTC
CDR3aa: CASSSDSNYGYTF
abundance: .
d_gene: .
j_gene: TRBJ1-2
v_gene: TRBV2

CDR3nt: TGTGCCACCAGTGACCTGGACAGGGGGGCCAGCAATGAGCAGTTCTTC
CDR3aa: CATSDLDRGASNEQFF
abundance: .
d_gene: TRBD1
j_gene: TRBJ2-1
v_gene: TRBV24-1

CDR3nt: TGTGCCAGCCGGACCGGGACACTGAATTCACCCCTCCACTTT
CDR3aa: CASRTGTLNSPLHF
abundance: once
d_gene: .
j_gene: TRBJ1-6
v_gene: TRBV28

CDR3nt: TGTGCCAGCAGCCCCACCTCGGACGGGGCCTACGAGCAGTACTTC
CDR3aa: CASSPTSDGAYEQYF
abundance: .
d_gene: .
j_gene: TRBJ2-7
v_gene: TRBV6-5

CDR3nt: TGTGCCAGCAGTCACGGGACAGGGGGCGCGTTGGTCACCGGGGAGCTGTTTTTT
CDR3aa: CASSHGTGGALVTGELFF
abundance: .
d_gene: TRBD1
j_gene: TRBJ2-2
v_gene: TRBV2

CDR3nt: TGTGCCAGCAGCAGGAACTATGGCTACACCTTC
CDR3aa: CASSRNYGYTF
abundance: .
d_gene: .
j_gene: TRBJ1-2
v_gene: TRBV6-5

CDR3nt: TGTGCCAGCAGCTTGGTTGAAGCGGGAGATGGCAATGAGCAGTTCTTC
CDR3aa: CASSLVEAGDGNEQFF
abundance: .
d_gene: TRBD2
j_gene: TRBJ2-1
v_gene: TRBV5-5

CDR3nt: TGTGCCAGCTCACCAGTATCAGGGCGTAGCAATCAGCCCCAGCATTTT
CDR3aa: CASSPVSGRSNQPQHF
abundance: .
d_gene: .
j_gene: TRBJ1-5
v_gene: TRBV18

CDR3nt: TGTGCCTGGAGTGTAAGACGGGCAGATACGCAGTATTTT
CDR3aa: CAWSVRRADTQYF
abundance: few
d_gene: .
j_gene: TRBJ2-3
v_gene: TRBV30

CDR3nt: TGTGCCAGCAGCCCGAGTGCGGGGGGAAATCAGCCCCAGCATTTT
CDR3aa: CASSPSAGGNQPQHF
abundance: few
d_gene: .
j_gene: TRBJ1-5
v_gene: TRBV5-4

CDR3nt: TGTGCCAGCAGAAAAGGGCAGGGTGAGACCCAGTACTTC
CDR3aa: CASRKGQGETQYF
abundance: .
d_gene: .
j_gene: TRBJ2-5
v_gene: TRBV11-2

CDR3nt: TGTGCCAGTTCGAGCGGGAGGGCGGGGGAGCAGTACTTC
CDR3aa: CASSSGRAGEQYF
abundance: .
d_gene: TRBD2
j_gene: TRBJ2-7
v_gene: TRBV13

CDR3nt: TGTGCCAGCAGCCAAAATCAATTAAGCAGGGGGCAGTCTGAAGCTTTCTTT
CDR3aa: CASSQNQLSRGQSEAFF
abundance: .
d_gene: TRBD1
j_gene: TRBJ1-1
v_gene: TRBV5-5

CDR3nt: TGTGCCAGCAGCTTCGGTAGCGGGACTGGTGAGCAGTTCTTC
CDR3aa: CASSFGSGTGEQFF
abundance: .
d_gene: TRBD2
j_gene: TRBJ2-1
v_gene: TRBV7-9

CDR3nt: TGTGCTAGCAGCGCCGGACAGGGAGTGAATGAAAAACTGTTTTTT
CDR3aa: CASSAGQGVNEKLFF
abundance: once
d_gene: TRBD1
j_gene: TRBJ1-4
v_gene: TRBV7-7

CDR3nt: TGTGCCAGCAGCCAGGACAGGGTTGATAGGGCCCTCCACTTT
CDR3aa: CASSQDRVDRALHF
abundance: .
d_gene: TRBD1
j_gene: TRBJ1-6
v_gene: TRBV28

CDR3nt: TGCGCCAGCAGCCGGGAAACAGGGGACGGGGCCAACGTCCTGACTTTC
CDR3aa: CASSRETGDGANVLTF
abundance: .
d_gene: TRBD1
j_gene: TRBJ2-6
v_gene: TRBV4-3

CDR3nt: TGTGCCAGCAGTGAAGGTCAGGCTTATGGCTACACCTTC
CDR3aa: CASSEGQAYGYTF
abundance: .
d_gene: .
j_gene: TRBJ1-2
v_gene: TRBV2

CDR3nt: TGTGCCAGTAGTATTGAGGGAAGCTATGGCTACACCTTC
CDR3aa: CASSIEGSYGYTF
abundance: once
d_gene: .
j_gene: TRBJ1-2
v_gene: TRBV19

CDR3nt: TGTGCCTGGAGGCCAGGGGAAGGGCGCTATGGCTACACCTTC
CDR3aa: CAWRPGEGRYGYTF
abundance: .
d_gene: .
j_gene: TRBJ1-2
v_gene: TRBV30

CDR3nt: TGTGCCAGCAGCTTGCTGGTAGCGGGAAACACCGGGGAGCTGTTTTTT
CDR3aa: CASSLLVAGNTGELFF
abundance: .
d_gene: TRBD2
j_gene: TRBJ2-2
v_gene: TRBV5-4

CDR3nt: TGTGCCAGTAGTATGTATTCAGGCAATCAGCCCCAGCATTTT
CDR3aa: CASSMYSGNQPQHF
abundance: .
d_gene: .
j_gene: TRBJ1-5
v_gene: TRBV19

CDR3nt: TGTGCCAGTAGTATAGTAGTTAGCGGCTCCACAGATACGCAGTATTTT
CDR3aa: CASSIVVSGSTDTQYF
abundance: .
d_gene: .
j_gene: TRBJ2-3
v_gene: TRBV19

CDR3nt: TGTGCCAGCAGCCCCGGACTGATTAATGAAAAACTGTTTTTT
CDR3aa: CASSPGLINEKLFF
abundance: .
d_gene: .
j_gene: TRBJ1-4
v_gene: TRBV7-6

CDR3nt: TGTGCCAGCAGCCAAGGCAGGGGTGGTTATGGCTACACCTTC
CDR3aa: CASSQGRGGYGYTF
abundance: .
d_gene: .
j_gene: TRBJ1-2
v_gene: TRBV3-1/TRBV3-2

CDR3nt: TGTGCCACCAGTGACTGGGACAGCCCCCTTGATCAGCCCCAGCATTTT
CDR3aa: CATSDWDSPLDQPQHF
abundance: .
d_gene: TRBD1
j_gene: TRBJ1-5
v_gene: TRBV24-1

CDR3nt: TGTGCCAGCACCCCGGGGGTGGTAGATACGCAGTATTTT
CDR3aa: CASTPGVVDTQYF
abundance: .
d_gene: .
j_gene: TRBJ2-3
v_gene: TRBV12-3/TRBV12-4

CDR3nt: TGCGCCAGCAGCTGGGGACAGCCGTTAAACACTGAAGCTTTCTTT
CDR3aa: CASSWGQPLNTEAFF
abundance: .
d_gene: TRBD1
j_gene: TRBJ1-1
v_gene: TRBV5-1

CDR3nt: TGTGCCACCTTCGAAAGAGCAGAGACCCAGTACTTC
CDR3aa: CATFERAETQYF
abundance: .
d_gene: .
j_gene: TRBJ2-5
v_gene: TRBV2

CDR3nt: TGTGCCAGCTCACCTCGGACAGGAGATAATGAAAAACTGTTTTTT
CDR3aa: CASSPRTGDNEKLFF
abundance: .
d_gene: TRBD1
j_gene: TRBJ1-4
v_gene: TRBV18

CDR3nt: TGCGCCAGCAGCTTGGATTCGACAGGGTGGCGGGGCTACACCTTC
CDR3aa: CASSLDSTGWRGYTF
abundance: once
d_gene: TRBD1
j_gene: TRBJ1-2
v_gene: TRBV5-1

CDR3nt: TGTGCCAGCTCAGTCACAGATAGCAATCAGCCCCAGCATTTT
CDR3aa: CASSVTDSNQPQHF
abundance: .
d_gene: .
j_gene: TRBJ1-5
v_gene: TRBV18

CDR3nt: TGTGCCAGCAGTGGTGTTTCCGGCAATCAGCCCCAGCATTTT
CDR3aa: CASSGVSGNQPQHF
abundance: .
d_gene: .
j_gene: TRBJ1-5
v_gene: TRBV2

CDR3nt: TGTGCCAGTAGTCCGAACCTTGGACTAGCCGACAATTCCTACAATGAGCAGTTCTTC
CDR3aa: CASSPNLGLADNSYNEQFF
abundance: .
d_gene: TRBD2
j_gene: TRBJ2-1
v_gene: TRBV19

CDR3nt: TGTGCCAGCAGCTTCTGGGGCCTGGAGAATTCACCCCTCCACTTT
CDR3aa: CASSFWGLENSPLHF
abundance: many
d_gene: .
j_gene: TRBJ1-6
v_gene: TRBV5-8

CDR3nt: TGTGCCAGCAGCCGTCGGGGGGCCAACACTGAAGCTTTCTTT
CDR3aa: CASSRRGANTEAFF
abundance: .
d_gene: .
j_gene: TRBJ1-1
v_gene: TRBV3-1/TRBV3-2

CDR3nt: TGTGCCAGCAGCTCCGAGGAGAACTATGGCTACACCTTC
CDR3aa: CASSSEENYGYTF
abundance: .
d_gene: .
j_gene: TRBJ1-2
v_gene: TRBV2